This TCR beta chain was documented in a study of cytomegalovirus exposure and HLA in healthy donors. PCR employed 60 Vbeta and 13 Jbeta primers. The assay was immunoSEQ multiplex PCR, and TCRdb's table has in-frame clones only and misses some. The top ten clones hold approximately 0.55% of a sample with 150,000 to 200,000 clones, roughly four fifths of them seen once. Germline V lookup: CDR1 MDHEN, CDR2 SYDVKM. The CDR3 is 16 residues long. The V and J ends lost 0 bases and 0 bases respectively, with 9 bases between them. This sequence originates from a woman aged 45-59 years in good health and CMV-seronegative. V and J are TRBV28 and TRBJ1-5; D remains ambiguous. The sequenced sample consisted of PBMCs. The CDR3 DNA sequence: TGTGCCAGCAGTTTATGGGGCCTCAATAGCAATCAGCCCCAGCATTTT. Its translation is CASSLWGLNSNQPQHF.